Shown below are 5 T cell receptor beta chains from a single sample sequenced in a study of T cells in Graves' hyperthyroidism and ophthalmopathy. TCR beta CDR3 regions were amplified from RNA. During a first-round RT-PCR of the TCR CDR3, the HTBI primer set was used. TCRdb ran MiXCR on the multiplex PCR reads and lists one entry per CDR3 protein. The sample has hundreds of thousands of distinct CDR3 sequences, about 14% seen once. The sample consisted of blood. These receptors were taken from a man younger than 35 with Graves' ophthalmopathy.

The table lists this clonotype with many counts. DNA for the CDR3: TGTGCCACCAGCGACAGGGGTCTTGGTTACGAGCAGTACTTC. This translates into CATSDRGLGYEQYF. This rearrangement joins TRBV15 to TRBJ2-7; 8 positions agree with TRBD1. This CDR3 comprises 14 residues. The V gene's germline CDR1 is LNHNV and CDR2 YYDKDF (reference sequence). V dropped 5 bases and J dropped 4; count of bases not matched to a gene: 7.

With respect to this clonotype: This may be a read error: a much more frequent sequence differs by one nucleotide. This rearrangement joins TRBV5-1 to TRBJ1-1; D uncertain. Germline V lookup: CDR1 SGHRS, CDR2 YFSETQ. The CDR3 contains 14 residues. V was pared by 6 bases and J by 3 bases, with 15 bases between. CDR3 sequence reads: CASNPDIGDTEAFF. The CDR3, as DNA: TGCGCCAGCAACCCTGATATCGGGGACACTGAAGCTTTCTTT.

This clonotype was observed a few times. The chain has TRBV4-1 and TRBJ2-2; D not resolved. Germline V gives CDR1 MGHRA, CDR2 YSYEKL. Trimming shortened V by 1 base and J by 6 bases, and 3 bases separated the two germline ends. The CDR3 is 12 residues long. In DNA form, the CDR3 reads TGCGCCAGCAGCCAAGTGCCCGGGGAGCTGTTTTTT. Translated: CASSQVPGELFF.

This clonotype was detected only a few times. A read error is possible here, since a much larger clone lies one base away. This chain links TRBV6-1 with TRBJ2-7, with 9 bases fitting TRBD1. With V trimmed by 5 bases and J by 3 bases, 2 bases remained unmatched. The CDR3 has 13 residues. Germline CDR1 reads MNHNS; CDR2 reads SASEGT. The CDR3 here is CASSRTGVYEQYF. Written as DNA, the CDR3 is TGTGCCAGCAGTCGGACAGGGGTCTACGAGCAGTACTTC.

In its sample, this clonotype was seen many times. The genes are TRBV11-2 and TRBJ2-1; 15 bases are shared with TRBD2. The CDR3 totals 15 residues. Germline V gives CDR1 SGHAT, CDR2 FQNNGV. Trimming cost V 5 bases and J 6 bases; bases outside gene matches: 2. Here the CDR3 reads CASSGGLAGGNEQFF. In DNA form, the CDR3 reads TGTGCCAGCAGCGGGGGACTAGCGGGAGGCAATGAGCAGTTCTTC.